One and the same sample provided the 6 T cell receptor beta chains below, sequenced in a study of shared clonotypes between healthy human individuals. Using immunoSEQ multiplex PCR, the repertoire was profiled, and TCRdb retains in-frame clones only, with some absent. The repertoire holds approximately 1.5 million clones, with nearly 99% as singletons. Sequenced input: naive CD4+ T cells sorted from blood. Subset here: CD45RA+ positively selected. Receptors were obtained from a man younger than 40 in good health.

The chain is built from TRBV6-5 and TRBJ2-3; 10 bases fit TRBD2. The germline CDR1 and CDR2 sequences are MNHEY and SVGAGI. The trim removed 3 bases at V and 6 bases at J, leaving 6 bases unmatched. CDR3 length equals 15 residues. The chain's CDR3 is CASSYRTSGMDTQYF. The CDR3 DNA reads TGTGCCAGCAGTTATCGGACTAGCGGCATGGATACGCAGTATTTT.

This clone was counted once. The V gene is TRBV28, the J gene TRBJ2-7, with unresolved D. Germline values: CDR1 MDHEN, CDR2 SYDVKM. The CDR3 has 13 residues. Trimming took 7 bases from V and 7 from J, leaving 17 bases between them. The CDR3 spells CASISASSLEQYF. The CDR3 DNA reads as TGTGCCAGCATTTCGGCAAGCTCCCTGGAGCAGTACTTC. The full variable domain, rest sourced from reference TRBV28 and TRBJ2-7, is DVKVTQSSRYLVKRTGEKVFLECVQDMDHENMFWYRQDPGLGLRLIYFSYDVKMKEKGDIPEGYSVSREKKERFSLILESASTNQTSMYLCASISASSLEQYFGPGTRLTVT.

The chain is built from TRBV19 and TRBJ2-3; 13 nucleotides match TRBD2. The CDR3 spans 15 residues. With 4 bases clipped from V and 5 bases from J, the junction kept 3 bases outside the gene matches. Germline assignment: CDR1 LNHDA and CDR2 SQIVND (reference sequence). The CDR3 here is CASSKLAGGRDTQYF. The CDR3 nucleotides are TGTGCCAGTAGTAAACTAGCGGGAGGGCGAGATACGCAGTATTTT.

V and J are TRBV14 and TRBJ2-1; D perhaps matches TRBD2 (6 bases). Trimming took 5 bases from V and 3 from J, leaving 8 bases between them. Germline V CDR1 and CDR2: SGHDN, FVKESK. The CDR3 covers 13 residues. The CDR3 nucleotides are TGTGCCAGCAGCAATAGCGGCTACAATGAGCAGTTCTTC. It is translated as CASSNSGYNEQFF.

Here the CDR3 reads CASSREQGVGAFF. CDR3 DNA: TGCGCCAGCAGCCGGGAACAGGGAGTGGGAGCTTTCTTT. The chain combines TRBV5-1 with TRBJ1-1, with D possibly TRBD1 on 6 matching bases. Trimming stripped 4 bases from V and 10 bases from J, with 17 bases between. Germline loops: CDR1 SGHRS, CDR2 YFSETQ. The CDR3 totals 13 residues.

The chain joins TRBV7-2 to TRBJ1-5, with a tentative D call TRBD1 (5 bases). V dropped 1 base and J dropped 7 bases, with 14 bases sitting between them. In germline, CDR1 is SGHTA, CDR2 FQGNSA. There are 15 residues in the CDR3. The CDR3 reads CASSLVPGPGQPQHF. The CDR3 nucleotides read TGTGCCAGCAGCTTAGTCCCCGGGCCAGGGCAGCCCCAGCATTTT.